These 7 T cell receptor beta chains were all obtained from the same sample, sequenced in a study of cytomegalovirus exposure and HLA in healthy donors. The study ran its PCR with 60 Vbeta and 13 Jbeta primers. Method: immunoSEQ multiplex PCR; TCRdb's copy keeps in-frame clones and lacks some. The repertoire consists of approximately 89,000 clones, with under 75% occurring once and the leading ten covering over 0.95%. The sample was PBMCs. The receptors shown here come from a female donor in good health and CMV-seronegative.

This chain uses TRBV6-4 with TRBJ2-2; 8 positions agree with TRBD1. Trimming cost V 8 bases and J 4 bases; bases outside gene matches: 6. CDR1 is MRHNA, CDR2 SNTAGT, per germline. The CDR3 runs to 14 residues. The CDR3 bases are TGTGCCAGCCCGGGACAGGAGCTCACCGGGGAGCTGTTTTTT. Its translation: CASPGQELTGELFF.

This clone has only a few counts. This chain connects TRBV6-5 to TRBJ1-1; 7 positions match TRBD1. Unmatched junction bases numbered 9, after V lost 1 base and J lost 7 bases. The germline gives CDR1 MNHEY, CDR2 SVGAGI. The CDR3 has 15 amino acids. The CDR3 nucleotides read TGTGCCAGCAGTTACTTAATGGGACAGAAACTTGAAGCTTTCTTT. Translated: CASSYLMGQKLEAFF.

The chain has TRBV28 and TRBJ1-1; the D gene is possibly TRBD1 (6 bases). The V end was cut by 6 bases, the J end by 4 bases, with 12 bases between. The germline V gene encodes CDR1 MDHEN and CDR2 SYDVKM. The CDR3 contains 13 residues. For the CDR3, the DNA is TGTGCCAGCAGCCTCGGACAGCCCACTGAAGCTTTCTTT. It codes for CASSLGQPTEAFF.

This CDR3 reads CASSLIGMSGRFEAFF. The CDR3 DNA sequence: TGTGCCAGCAGCTTGATCGGGATGTCTGGCAGGTTTGAAGCTTTCTTT. The chain couples TRBV5-8 to TRBJ1-1, with no clear D. This CDR3 is built from 16 residues. V gave up 1 base and J gave up 7 bases, with 20 bases separating them. Per the germline V gene, CDR1 is SGHTS and CDR2 is YDEGEE. Filled out from reference TRBV5-8 and TRBJ1-1, the complete variable domain reads EAGVTQSPTHLIKTRGQQATLRCSPISGHTSVYWYQQALGLGLQFLLWYDEGEERNRGNFPPRFSGRQFPNYSSELNVNALELEDSALYLCASSLIGMSGRFEAFFGQGTRLTVV.

This clone was seen only a few times. The chain carries TRBV6-1 and TRBJ2-7; D remains ambiguous. There are 14 residues in the CDR3. CDR1 and CDR2 from the germline V gene are MNHNS and SASEGT. Trimming stripped 7 bases from V and 0 bases from J, with 13 bases between. This chain's CDR3 is CASTYSFLSYEQYF. The DNA for the CDR3 is TGTGCCAGCACCTACAGTTTCCTCTCCTACGAGCAGTACTTC.

This clone has a handful of counts. V usage is TRBV7-9 and J usage is TRBJ2-7; D is perhaps TRBD2 (6 bases). This CDR3 has 15 residues. Germline V lookup: CDR1 SEHNR, CDR2 FQNEAQ (reference sequence). Trimming left V 5 bases short and J 2 bases short, with 16 bases between. The CDR3 region has the DNA TGTGCCAGCAGCCCGCGGGCGGGGTCGCCCTACGAGCAGTACTTC. Its protein is CASSPRAGSPYEQYF.

This chain joins TRBV2 and TRBJ2-1, with 11 bases fitting TRBD2. From germline, CDR1 is SNHLY and CDR2 FYNNEI. V lost 6 bases and J lost 9; bases outside the gene matches: 7. The CDR3 has 14 amino acids. The CDR3, as DNA: TGTGCCAGCAGCCGAACTAGCGGGGGTACTGAGCAGTTCTTC. Residues: CASSRTSGGTEQFF.